This T cell receptor (beta chain) was identified in a study of liver allograft versus peripheral blood T cells. About the research overall: Comparisons were made between T cell receptor repertoires found in transplanted livers and those circulating in recipients' peripheral blood. Notes on the study in general: Reportedly, liver allograft T cell receptor repertoires differed from peripheral blood ones.

TCRdb re-analysed the reads in MiXCR, keeping a single row per CDR3 protein. Of about 5,100 distinct CDR3 sequences in the sample, less than 20% were seen once. The J segment lost 2 bases and the V segment lost 0 bases, leaving 12 bases of the junction unmatched. CDR1 and CDR2 (germline): LNHNV, YYDKDF (reference sequence). CDR3 length: 20 residues. This clonotype was found many times. Its antigen remains unknown. The sequence came from a human patient who had a liver transplant. The graft donor may be the source of some T cells. The chain joins TRBV15 to TRBJ2-3; 12 bases are a match to TRBD2. CDR3 DNA: TGTGCCACCAGCAGAGAGGACCCTAGCGGGGGGGCACAGGTCACAGATACGCAGTATTTT. Translated, it gives CATSREDPSGGAQVTDTQYF. The full variable domain, rest sourced from reference TRBV15 and TRBJ2-3, is DAMVIQNPRYQVTQFGKPVTLSCSQTLNHNVMYWYQQKSSQAPKLLFHYYDKDFNNEADTPDNFQSRRPNTSFCFLDIRSPGLGDTAMYLCATSREDPSGGAQVTDTQYFGPGTRLTVL.